This TCR beta chain was obtained from a study of blood T cells in healthy people across ages. A second roughly 7 to 11 cycle PCR used barcoded and J-beta primers. MiXCR, applied by TCRdb to the 5' RACE reads, yields one record per CDR3 protein. The table has around 1.5 million distinct CDR3 sequences, roughly 59% seen once. Trimming took 1 base from V and 7 from J; bases not matched to a gene: 6. CDR1 MGHDK and CDR2 SYGVNS come from the germline V gene. There are 16 residues in the CDR3. This clonotype was sampled from a young man in good health. Sequenced material: blood. The chain has TRBV25-1 and TRBJ1-4; 10 bases are shared with TRBD1. CDR3 sequence: CASSESSGTGVEKLFF. CDR3 in DNA: TGTGCCAGCAGTGAATCCTCCGGGACAGGGGTTGAAAAACTGTTTTTT.